Detailed here is one TCR beta chain. This sample is drawn from a study of blood T cell repertoires in COVID-19. Background on the study: COVID-19 samples from acute and convalescent phases originated in the United States, Italy and Spain. The analysed material was cDNA or gDNA that came from T cells, B-cell-depleted T cells, or PBMCs.

In the authors' workflow: Reference gene primers were amplified, and this amplification served to estimate nucleated cell counts. Method: immunoSEQ multiplex PCR; TCRdb's copy keeps in-frame clones and lacks some. For V, J and clone size, that table is used; D and trimming come from the DNA. The sample holds some 42,000 clones; around 90% are singletons and the top ten take about 3%. The length of the CDR3 is 14 residues. Germline values: CDR1 MNHNS, CDR2 SASEGT. V was cut by 2 bases and J by 6 bases, with 11 bases left in between. This receptor was taken from a man aged 50-60 years with active COVID-19. The chain employs TRBV6-1 and TRBJ1-5; no clear D gene. The sequencing sample was made of peripheral blood. The DNA of the CDR3 is TGTGCCAGCAGTGAAACGCAGGCTGGTCAGCCCCAGCATTTT. Translating it yields CASSETQAGQPQHF.